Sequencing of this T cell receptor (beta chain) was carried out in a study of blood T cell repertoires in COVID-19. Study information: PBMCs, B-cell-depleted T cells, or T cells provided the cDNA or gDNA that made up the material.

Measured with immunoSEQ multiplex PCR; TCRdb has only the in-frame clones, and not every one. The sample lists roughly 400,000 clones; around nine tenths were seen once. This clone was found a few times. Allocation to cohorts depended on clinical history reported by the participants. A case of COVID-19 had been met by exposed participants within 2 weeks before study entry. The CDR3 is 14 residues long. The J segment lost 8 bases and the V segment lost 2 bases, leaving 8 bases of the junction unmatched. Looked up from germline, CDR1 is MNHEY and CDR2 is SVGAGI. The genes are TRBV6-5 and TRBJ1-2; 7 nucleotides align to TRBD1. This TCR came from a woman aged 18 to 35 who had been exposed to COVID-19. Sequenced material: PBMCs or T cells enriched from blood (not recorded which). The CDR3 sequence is CASSYGDRAKGYTF. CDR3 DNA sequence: TGTGCCAGCAGTTACGGAGACAGGGCTAAGGGCTACACCTTC.